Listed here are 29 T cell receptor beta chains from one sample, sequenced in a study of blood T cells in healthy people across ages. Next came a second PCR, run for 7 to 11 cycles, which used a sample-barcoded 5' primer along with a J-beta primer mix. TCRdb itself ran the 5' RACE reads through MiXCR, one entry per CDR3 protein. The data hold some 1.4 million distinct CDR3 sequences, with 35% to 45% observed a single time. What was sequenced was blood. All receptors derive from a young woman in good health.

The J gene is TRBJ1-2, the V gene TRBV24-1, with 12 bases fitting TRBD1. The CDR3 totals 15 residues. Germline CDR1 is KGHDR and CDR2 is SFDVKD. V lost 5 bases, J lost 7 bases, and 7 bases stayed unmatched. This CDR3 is CATSAGTGGVGGYTF. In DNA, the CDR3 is TGTGCCACCAGTGCCGGGACAGGGGGCGTCGGTGGCTACACCTTC.

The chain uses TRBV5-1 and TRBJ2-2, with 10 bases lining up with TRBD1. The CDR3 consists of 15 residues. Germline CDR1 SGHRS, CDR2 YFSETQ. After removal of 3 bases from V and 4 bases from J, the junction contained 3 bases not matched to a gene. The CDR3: CASSSGTGATGELFF. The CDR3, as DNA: TGCGCCAGCAGCTCCGGGACAGGGGCCACCGGGGAGCTGTTTTTT.

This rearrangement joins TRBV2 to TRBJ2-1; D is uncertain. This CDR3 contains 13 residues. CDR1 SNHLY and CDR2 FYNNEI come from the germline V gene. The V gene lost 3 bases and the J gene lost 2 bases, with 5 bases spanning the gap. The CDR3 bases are TGTGCCAGCAGTGAGGAGCCCTACAATGAGCAGTTCTTC. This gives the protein CASSEEPYNEQFF.

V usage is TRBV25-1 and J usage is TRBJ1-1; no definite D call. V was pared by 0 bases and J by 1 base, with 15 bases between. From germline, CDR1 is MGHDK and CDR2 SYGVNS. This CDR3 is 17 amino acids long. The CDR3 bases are TGTGCCAGCAGTGAATATTTCCTACCAGCGGGGAACACTGAAGCTTTCTTT. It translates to CASSEYFLPAGNTEAFF.

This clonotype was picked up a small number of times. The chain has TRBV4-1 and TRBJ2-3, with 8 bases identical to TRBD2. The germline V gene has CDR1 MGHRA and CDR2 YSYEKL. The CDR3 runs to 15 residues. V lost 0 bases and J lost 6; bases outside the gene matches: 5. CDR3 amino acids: CASSQERPGGDTQYF. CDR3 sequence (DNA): TGCGCCAGCAGCCAAGAACGACCGGGGGGGGATACGCAGTATTTT.

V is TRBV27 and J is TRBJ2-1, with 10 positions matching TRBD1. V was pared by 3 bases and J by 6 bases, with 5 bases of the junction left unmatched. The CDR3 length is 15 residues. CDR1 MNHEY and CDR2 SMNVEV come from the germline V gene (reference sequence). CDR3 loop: CASSLGQGRLNEQFF. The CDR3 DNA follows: TGTGCCAGCAGTTTGGGACAGGGGAGGCTCAATGAGCAGTTCTTC.

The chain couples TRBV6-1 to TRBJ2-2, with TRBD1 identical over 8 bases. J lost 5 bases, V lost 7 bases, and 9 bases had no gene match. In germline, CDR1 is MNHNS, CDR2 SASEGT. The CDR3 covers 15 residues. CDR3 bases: TGTGCCAGCATCGAACAGGGGGGTTCGACCGGGGAGCTGTTTTTT. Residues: CASIEQGGSTGELFF.

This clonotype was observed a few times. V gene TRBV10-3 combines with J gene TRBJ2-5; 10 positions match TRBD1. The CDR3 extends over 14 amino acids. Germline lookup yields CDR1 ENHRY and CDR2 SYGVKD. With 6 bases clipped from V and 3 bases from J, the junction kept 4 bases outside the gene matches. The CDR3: CAIRPGTGEETQYF. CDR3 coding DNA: TGTGCCATCAGACCCGGGACAGGGGAAGAGACCCAGTACTTC.

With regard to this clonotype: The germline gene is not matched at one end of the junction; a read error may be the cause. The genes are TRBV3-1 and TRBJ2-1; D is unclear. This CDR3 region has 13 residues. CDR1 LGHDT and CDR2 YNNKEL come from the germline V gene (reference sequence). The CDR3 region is CVSSRGSYNEQFF. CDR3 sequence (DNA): TGTGTCAGCAGCCGAGGCTCCTACAATGAGCAGTTCTTC.

This CDR3 reads CASRRMDSYTGELFF. In nucleotides, the CDR3 is TGTGCCAGCAGGAGGATGGACAGCTACACCGGGGAGCTGTTTTTT. The V gene is TRBV7-2, the J gene TRBJ2-2; possibly TRBD1 for D (6 bases). The CDR3 spans 15 residues. V gave up 6 bases and J gave up 3 bases, with 14 bases separating them. The germline CDR1 and CDR2 sequences are SGHTA and FQGNSA.

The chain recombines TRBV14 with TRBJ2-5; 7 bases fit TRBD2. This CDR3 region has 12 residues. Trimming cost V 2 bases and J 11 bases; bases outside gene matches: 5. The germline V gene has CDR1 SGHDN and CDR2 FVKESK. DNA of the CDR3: TGTGCCAGCAGCCAATCTGGACTAGTTCAGTACTTC. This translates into CASSQSGLVQYF.

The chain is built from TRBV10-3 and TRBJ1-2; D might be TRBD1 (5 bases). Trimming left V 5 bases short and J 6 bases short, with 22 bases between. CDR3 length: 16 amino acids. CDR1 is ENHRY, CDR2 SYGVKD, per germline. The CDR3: CAISMGRAALKDGYTF. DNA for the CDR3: TGTGCCATCAGTATGGGACGGGCCGCTCTAAAAGATGGCTACACCTTC.

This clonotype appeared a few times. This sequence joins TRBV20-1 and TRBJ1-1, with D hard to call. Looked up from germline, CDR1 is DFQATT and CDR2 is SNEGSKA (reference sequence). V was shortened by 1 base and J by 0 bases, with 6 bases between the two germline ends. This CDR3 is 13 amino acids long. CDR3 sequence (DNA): TGCAGTGCTAGAGCCCTCATGAACACTGAAGCTTTCTTT. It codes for CSARALMNTEAFF.

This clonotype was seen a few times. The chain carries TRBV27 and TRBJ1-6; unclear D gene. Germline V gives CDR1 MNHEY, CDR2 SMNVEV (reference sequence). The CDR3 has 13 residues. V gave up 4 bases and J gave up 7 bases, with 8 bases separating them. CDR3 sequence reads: CASSYSRNSPLHF. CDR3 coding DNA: TGTGCCAGCAGTTACAGCAGGAATTCACCCCTCCACTTT.

This CDR3 is CASSFGGLAQYNEQYF. In DNA, the CDR3 is TGTGCCAGCAGTTTTGGGGGACTAGCACAGTACAATGAGCAGTACTTC. This chain connects TRBV27 to TRBJ2-1; TRBD2 matches at 9 bases. The J call may be faulty, since TRBJ2-7 better matches the DNA end. CDR3 length: 16 residues. Germline V gives CDR1 MNHEY, CDR2 SMNVEV (reference sequence).

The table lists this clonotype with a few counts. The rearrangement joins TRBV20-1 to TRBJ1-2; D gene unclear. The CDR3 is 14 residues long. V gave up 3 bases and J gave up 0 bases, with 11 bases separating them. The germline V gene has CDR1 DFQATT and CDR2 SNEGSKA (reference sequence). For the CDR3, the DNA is TGCAGTGCTAGCGCGGCTGCAACTAACTATGGCTACACCTTC. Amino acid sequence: CSASAAATNYGYTF.

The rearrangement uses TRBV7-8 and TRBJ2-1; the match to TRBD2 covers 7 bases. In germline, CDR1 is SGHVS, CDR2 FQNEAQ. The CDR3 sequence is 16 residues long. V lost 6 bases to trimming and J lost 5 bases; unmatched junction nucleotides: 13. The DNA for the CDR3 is TGTGCCAGCAGATCGTGGCGGGAGAGCCGGAACAATGAGCAGTTCTTC. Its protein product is CASRSWRESRNNEQFF.

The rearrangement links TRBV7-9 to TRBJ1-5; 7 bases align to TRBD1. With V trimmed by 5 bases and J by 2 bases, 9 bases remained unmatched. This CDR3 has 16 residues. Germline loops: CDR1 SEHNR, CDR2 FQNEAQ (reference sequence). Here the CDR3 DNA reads TGTGCCAGCAGCACCACAGGGGTCAATGGCAATCAGCCCCAGCATTTT. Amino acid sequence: CASSTTGVNGNQPQHF.

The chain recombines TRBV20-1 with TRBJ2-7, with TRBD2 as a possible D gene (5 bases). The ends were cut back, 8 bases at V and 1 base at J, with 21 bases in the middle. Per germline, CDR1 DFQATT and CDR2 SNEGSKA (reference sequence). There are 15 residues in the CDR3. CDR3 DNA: TGCAGTATAGTTGGACTCACCTCGGGATCCTACGAGCAGTACTTC. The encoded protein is CSIVGLTSGSYEQYF.

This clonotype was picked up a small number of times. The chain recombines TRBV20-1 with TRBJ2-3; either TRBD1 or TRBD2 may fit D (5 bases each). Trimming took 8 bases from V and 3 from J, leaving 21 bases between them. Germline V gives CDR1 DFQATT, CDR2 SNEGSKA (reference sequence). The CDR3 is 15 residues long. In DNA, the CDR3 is TGCAGTTATGCCCCCGGGACGACTCCAACAGATACGCAGTATTTT. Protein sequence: CSYAPGTTPTDTQYF.

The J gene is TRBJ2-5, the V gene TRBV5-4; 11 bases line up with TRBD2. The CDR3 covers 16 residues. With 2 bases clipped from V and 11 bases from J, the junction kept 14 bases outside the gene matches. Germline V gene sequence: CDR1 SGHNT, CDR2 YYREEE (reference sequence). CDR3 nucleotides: TGTGCCAGCAGCTTAGGACTAGCGGGCTCACAGCATGAGCAGTACTTC. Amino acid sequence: CASSLGLAGSQHEQYF.

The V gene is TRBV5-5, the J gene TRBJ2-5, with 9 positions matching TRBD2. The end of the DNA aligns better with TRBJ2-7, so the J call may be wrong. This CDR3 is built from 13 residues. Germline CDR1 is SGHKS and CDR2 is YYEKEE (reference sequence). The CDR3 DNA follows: TGTGCCAGCAGCTTGCCTAGCGGGACCGAGCAGTACTTC. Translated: CASSLPSGTEQYF.

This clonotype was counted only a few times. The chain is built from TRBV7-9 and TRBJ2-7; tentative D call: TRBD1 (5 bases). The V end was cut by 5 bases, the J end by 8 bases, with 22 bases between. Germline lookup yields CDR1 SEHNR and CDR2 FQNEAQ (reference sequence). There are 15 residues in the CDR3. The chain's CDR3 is CASSPKGQAPTKQYF. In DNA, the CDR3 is TGTGCCAGCAGCCCGAAGGGGCAAGCTCCTACGAAGCAGTACTTC.

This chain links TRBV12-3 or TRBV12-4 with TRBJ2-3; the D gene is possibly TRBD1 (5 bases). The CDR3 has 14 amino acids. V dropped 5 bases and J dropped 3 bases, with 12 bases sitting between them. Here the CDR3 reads CASSLSGKTDTQYF. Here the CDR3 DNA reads TGTGCCAGCAGTCTCTCAGGGAAGACAGATACGCAGTATTTT.

CDR3: CASSAGTGTGYGYTF. The CDR3 DNA sequence: TGTGCCAGCAGTGCCGGGACAGGGACGGGCTATGGCTACACCTTC. The chain employs TRBV25-1 and TRBJ1-2; TRBD1 matches at 9 bases. The germline V gene has CDR1 MGHDK and CDR2 SYGVNS. The CDR3 consists of 15 residues. Germline trimming cut 4 bases from V and 4 bases from J; bases unmatched to any gene: 7.

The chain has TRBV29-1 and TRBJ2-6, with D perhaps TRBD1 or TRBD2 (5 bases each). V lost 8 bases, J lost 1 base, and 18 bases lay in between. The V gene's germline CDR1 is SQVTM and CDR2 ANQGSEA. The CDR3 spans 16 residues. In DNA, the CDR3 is TGCAGCACCTTGGGACCGACTGGTTCTGGGGCCAACGTCCTGACTTTC. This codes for CSTLGPTGSGANVLTF.

This chain's CDR3 is CASSGGDDTSYNEQFF. Here the CDR3 DNA reads TGTGCCAGCAGTGGGGGGGACGACACCTCCTACAATGAGCAGTTCTTC. This chain joins TRBV12-3 or TRBV12-4 and TRBJ2-1, with 7 bases identical to TRBD2. V was pared by 5 bases and J by 0 bases, with 7 bases of the junction left unmatched. This CDR3 is built from 16 residues.

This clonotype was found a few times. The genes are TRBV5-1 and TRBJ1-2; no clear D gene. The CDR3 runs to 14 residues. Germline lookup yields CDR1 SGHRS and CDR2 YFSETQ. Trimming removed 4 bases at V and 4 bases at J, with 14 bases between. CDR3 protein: CASSPETYAYGYTF. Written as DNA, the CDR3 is TGCGCCAGCAGCCCCGAGACGTATGCCTATGGCTACACCTTC. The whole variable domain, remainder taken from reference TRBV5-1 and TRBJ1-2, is KAGVTQTPRYLIKTRGQQVTLSCSPISGHRSVSWYQQTPGQGLQFLFEYFSETQRNKGNFPGRFSGRQFSNSRSEMNVSTLELGDSALYLCASSPETYAYGYTFGSGTRLTVV.

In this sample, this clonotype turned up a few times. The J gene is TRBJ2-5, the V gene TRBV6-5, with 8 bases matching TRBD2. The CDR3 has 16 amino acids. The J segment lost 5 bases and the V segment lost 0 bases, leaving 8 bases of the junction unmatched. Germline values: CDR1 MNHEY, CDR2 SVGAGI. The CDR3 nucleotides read TGTGCCAGCAGTTACTCGTGGGTCGGGAGGGCTGAGACCCAGTACTTC. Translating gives CASSYSWVGRAETQYF.